This T cell receptor beta chain was retrieved from a study of blood T cell repertoires in COVID-19. Overall study: Sites across the United States, Italy and Spain contributed samples from acute and convalescent COVID-19.

V lost 5 bases, J lost 4 bases, and 6 bases stayed unmatched. This CDR3 is 14 amino acids long. Germline V gene data show CDR1 as SGHNT and CDR2 as YYREEE (reference sequence). This clone was counted between two and nine times. Per the authors' pipeline: Scientists estimated how many nucleated cells there were by amplifying reference gene primers. TCRdb's table, derived via immunoSEQ multiplex PCR, lists solely in-frame clones and lacks some. V and J calls and clone size follow that table, whereas D and trimming were derived from the DNA. The sample includes about 310,000 clones, around 85% of them seen just once.

The origin of this receptor is a man aged 25-45 years who had recovered from COVID-19. The chain has TRBV5-4 and TRBJ1-2; 9 bases agree with TRBD1. Source material: PBMCs or T cells enriched from blood (not recorded which). The CDR3 DNA sequence: TGTGCCAGCAGAGCCGGGACAGGGACCTATGGCTACACCTTC. The encoded protein is CASRAGTGTYGYTF.